Below are 3 T cell receptor beta chains sequenced from a single sample in a study of identical twins (TCRdb year 2016). The library was obtained by 5' RACE. The sequencer was an Illumina HiSeq 2000. TCRdb trimmed public reads at Q25 via fastp, called clones via MiXCR and kept in-frame beta chains. Identical CDR3 proteins give one entry, which carries the most common genes and DNA. In this sample the table shows about 900,000 distinct CDR3 sequences, 12% of which occur a single time. Under 2% of the sample comes from the top ten. These data were also reused for a study on yellow fever vaccine responses in identical twins.

The sequenced sample was PBMCs. These receptors were collected from a woman younger than 30 in good health.

This clonotype appeared a few times. The chain recombines TRBV29-1 with TRBJ2-1; 10 bases match TRBD1. CDR3 length equals 14 residues. The germline CDR1 and CDR2 sequences are SQVTM and ANQGSEA. Losses at the gene ends were 5 bases for V and 6 bases for J; bases not matched to a gene: 7. The CDR3 loop is CSVTRDRGTNEQFF. The DNA for the CDR3 is TGCAGCGTTACCCGGGACAGGGGTACCAATGAGCAGTTCTTC.

This clonotype came up a few times. The genes are TRBV10-3 and TRBJ1-3; D gene unclear. The CDR3 has 15 amino acids. Germline CDR1 reads ENHRY; CDR2 reads SYGVKD. Trimming took off 6 bases at V and 1 base at J, with 13 bases between the two ends. The CDR3 region is CAIRPKEGSGNTIYF. CDR3 DNA: TGTGCCATCAGACCCAAGGAAGGGTCTGGAAACACCATATATTTT.

There are many counts of this clonotype. This chain links TRBV5-1 with TRBJ2-1; 11 nucleotides agree with TRBD2. The junction had 8 bases not matched to a gene; V was cut back by 4 bases and J by 5 bases. The CDR3 runs 16 residues. Germline V gene lookup returns CDR1 SGHRS and CDR2 YFSETQ. This CDR3 is CASSPLTSGGHNEQFF. CDR3 in DNA: TGCGCCAGCAGCCCCTTAACTAGCGGGGGACACAATGAGCAGTTCTTC.